A single sample is the source of the 26 T cell receptor beta chains below, sequenced in a study of prognosis after radiotherapy for stage I lung cancer. From genomic DNA, two-round multiplex PCR was used to amplify TCR beta CDR3. First-round PCR used primers specific to each TRBV and TRBJ gene. TCRdb reprocessed the multiplex PCR reads with MiXCR, giving one entry per CDR3 protein. The sample includes 25,000 to 35,000 distinct CDR3 sequences, around 48% of them seen just once. Here the sequenced sample was PBMCs, taken before or after stereotactic body radiation therapy (not recorded which). The receptors come from a donor aged 50 or older with non-small cell lung cancer.

V and J are TRBV11-3 and TRBJ2-3; D is ambiguous. The V gene lost 5 bases and the J gene lost 2 bases, with 11 bases spanning the gap. The CDR3 has 14 amino acids. Germline values: CDR1 SGHNT, CDR2 YENEEA. The CDR3: CASSLWVPTDTQYF. CDR3 DNA: TGTGCCAGCAGCCTCTGGGTGCCCACAGATACGCAGTATTTT.

The sample holds many counts of this clonotype. The rearrangement uses TRBV29-1 and TRBJ2-7; weak D call: TRBD2 (5 bases). The CDR3 is made up of 12 amino acids. The germline V gene has CDR1 SQVTM and CDR2 ANQGSEA. With 4 bases removed from V and 1 base from J, the gap between germline ends came to 8 bases. The CDR3 DNA reads TGCAGCGTTGGGACTTATTCCTACGAGCAGTACTTC. This codes for CSVGTYSYEQYF.

This clonotype was found many times. Possible read error: a much larger clone is one base away. The chain links TRBV4-3 to TRBJ2-7; TRBD2 is a possible D gene (5 bases). This CDR3 region has 15 residues. The germline V gene has CDR1 LGHNA and CDR2 YSLEER. The germline V and J ends were trimmed by 7 bases and 0 bases, with 16 bases remaining between them. CDR3 sequence: CASIRGGGVSYEQYF. The CDR3 nucleotides are TGCGCCAGCATCCGAGGAGGTGGGGTCTCCTACGAGCAGTACTTC.

This clonotype is medium-sized in the sample. This chain uses TRBV11-2 with TRBJ2-1, with D maybe TRBD1 (6 bases). The CDR3 sequence is 14 residues long. Per germline, CDR1 SGHAT and CDR2 FQNNGV. V was trimmed by 5 bases and J by 8 bases, leaving 16 bases between them. The CDR3, as DNA: TGTGCCAGCAGCCCAGGGGCTGGTGTGGATGAGCAGTTCTTC. Protein sequence: CASSPGAGVDEQFF.

This clonotype occurred many times. The chain recombines TRBV20-1 with TRBJ2-7; D uncertain. The CDR3 is made up of 11 amino acids. Deletions cut 1 base from V and 9 bases from J, with 10 bases between. CDR1 DFQATT and CDR2 SNEGSKA come from the germline V gene (reference sequence). The CDR3 protein is CSARVGRRQYF. The CDR3 DNA sequence: TGCAGTGCTAGAGTGGGCCGGCGGCAGTACTTC.

About this clonotype itself: One base away lies a much larger clone, so this may be a sequencing read error. The CDR3 loop reads CVTSDTGTGIYF. CDR3 DNA sequence: TGTGTCACCAGTGACACCGGGACAGGGATATACTTC. The V and J genes are TRBV24-1 and TRBJ2-5, with TRBD1 matching 9 bases. The CDR3 is made up of 12 amino acids. Germline CDR1 and CDR2: KGHDR and SFDVKD.

This sequence joins TRBV2 and TRBJ1-1, with D possibly TRBD1 on 6 matching bases. V was trimmed by 6 bases and J by 4 bases, leaving 15 bases between them. The CDR3 covers 14 residues. Germline V gene sequence: CDR1 SNHLY, CDR2 FYNNEI. CDR3 nucleotides: TGTGCCAGCAGAGTGGAGGACAGTGGCACTGAAGCTTTCTTT. Translation: CASRVEDSGTEAFF.

The chain uses TRBV11-3 and TRBJ1-6; 9 bases match TRBD1. V dropped 5 bases and J dropped 3; count of bases not matched to a gene: 14. Germline values: CDR1 SGHNT, CDR2 YENEEA. The CDR3 extends over 19 amino acids. The CDR3: CASSTPRGRDRVYNSPLHF. CDR3 DNA sequence: TGTGCCAGCAGCACACCGAGAGGAAGGGACAGGGTCTATAATTCACCCCTCCACTTT.

This clonotype was recorded at least ten times. This chain connects TRBV12-3 or TRBV12-4 to TRBJ1-1; D is perhaps TRBD1 (5 bases). V was cut by 8 bases and J by 6 bases, with 10 bases left in between. The CDR3 runs to 11 residues. CDR3 coding DNA: TGTGCCAGCGGGGGTCAGGCTGAAGCTTTCTTT. This translates into CASGGQAEAFF.

On this clonotype itself: The junction departs from the called germline gene at one end, perhaps through a read error. This chain connects TRBV20-1 to TRBJ2-5; 9 bases fit TRBD1. The V gene's germline CDR1 is DFQATT and CDR2 SNEGSKA (reference sequence). The CDR3 spans 18 residues. The chain's CDR3 is CSAAGDRVGGGFWETPYF. DNA of the CDR3: TGCAGTGCCGCCGGGGACAGGGTGGGAGGGGGGTTTTGGGAGACCCCGTACTTC.

In regard to this clonotype: A single base is all that separates this from a far larger clone, so a read error is likely. The V call is TRBV6-5, the J call TRBJ2-7, with D uncertain. V lost 3 bases, J lost 4 bases, and 10 bases lay in between. The CDR3 spans 13 residues. CDR1 and CDR2 (germline): MNHEY, SVGAGI. CDR3 coding DNA: TGTGCCAGCAGTTATTGTAGACTTTACGAGCAGTACTTC. Amino acid sequence: CASSYCRLYEQYF.

About this clonotype itself: This likely stems from a read error, as it lies one base from a far larger clone. The CDR3 here is CASRNEGQGRNEQYF. CDR3 in DNA: TGTGCCAGCAGAAATGAGGGACAGGGGAGGAACGAGCAGTACTTC. The rearrangement links TRBV27 to TRBJ2-7, with TRBD1 identical over 10 bases. The CDR3 has 15 residues. In germline, CDR1 is MNHEY, CDR2 SMNVEV (reference sequence). V lost 6 bases, J lost 5 bases, and 10 bases stayed unmatched.

On this clonotype itself: A clone one base away is much larger, so this may be a read error. The chain uses TRBV11-1 and TRBJ2-1; 10 bases align to TRBD2. The CDR3 spans 19 residues. From germline, CDR1 is SGHAT and CDR2 FQDESV (reference sequence). V dropped 1 base and J dropped 4; count of bases not matched to a gene: 13. This CDR3 reads CASSLVCCALAGAYNEQFF. In nucleotides, the CDR3 is TGTGCCAGCAGCTTAGTGTGCTGTGCCCTAGCGGGAGCTTACAATGAGCAGTTCTTC.

This clonotype was seen many times. The DNA for the CDR3 is TGTGCCTGGCGTATTGGACTAGCGGACCGTTGGGGCCCGGAGACCCAGTACTTC. This translates into CAWRIGLADRWGPETQYF. This chain uses TRBV30 with TRBJ2-5; 10 positions match TRBD2. Trimming removed 5 bases from V and 5 bases from J; junction bases left unmatched: 20. Germline V CDR1 and CDR2: GTSNPN, SVGIG (reference sequence). The CDR3 contains 18 residues.

A word on this clonotype: This may stem from a read error, because a much larger clone lies one nucleotide away. The chain combines TRBV29-1 with TRBJ1-2; D call uncertain. The germline CDR1 and CDR2 sequences are SQVTM and ANQGSEA. The CDR3 runs 15 residues. Here the CDR3 reads CSVARSLPSYYVYTF. In DNA, the CDR3 is TGCAGCGTTGCTCGCAGCCTTCCGTCCTACTATGTCTACACCTTC.

Written as DNA, the CDR3 is TGTGCCACCAGTGACCGGACGGTTACCGGGGAGCTGTTTTTT. This sequence encodes CATSDRTVTGELFF. This rearrangement joins TRBV24-1 to TRBJ2-2; no reliable D call. Trimming stripped 4 bases from V and 5 bases from J, with 10 bases between. Germline V lookup: CDR1 KGHDR, CDR2 SFDVKD. This CDR3 contains 14 residues.

This clonotype was counted ten times or more. The chain carries TRBV9 and TRBJ2-7; D gene unclear. This CDR3 spans 13 amino acids. Per the germline V gene, CDR1 is SGDLS and CDR2 is YYNGEE. V was pared by 4 bases and J by 7 bases, with 15 bases between. CDR3 DNA sequence: TGTGCCAGCAGCCCTCTTTCCTGGGGAGAGCAGTACTTC. The encoded protein is CASSPLSWGEQYF.

The V and J genes are TRBV6-2 or TRBV6-3 and TRBJ1-2; 7 bases match TRBD1. V trimming: 7 bases; J trimming: 4 bases; junction bases outside the gene matches: 12. This CDR3 contains 15 residues. CDR1 MNHEY and CDR2 SVGEGT come from the germline V gene. The CDR3 protein is CASIYLRDRIYGYTF. The CDR3 nucleotides are TGTGCCAGCATCTATTTAAGGGACAGAATCTATGGCTACACCTTC.

The V gene is TRBV10-3, the J gene TRBJ1-2, with 8 bases matching TRBD1. V lost 6 bases and J lost 4; bases outside the gene matches: 16. The CDR3 has 17 amino acids. From germline, CDR1 is ENHRY and CDR2 SYGVKD. The CDR3 DNA is TGTGCCATCAGAGCAGGACAGGGCCACGAAACATTCTATGGCTACACCTTC. It is translated as CAIRAGQGHETFYGYTF.

The chain is built from TRBV6-1 and TRBJ1-2; 9 bases are a match to TRBD1. The V segment lost 2 bases and the J segment 5 bases; nucleotides outside the gene matches: 3. Germline CDR1 and CDR2: MNHNS and SASEGT. The CDR3 extends over 14 amino acids. The CDR3 DNA follows: TGTGCCAGCAGTGAATTAGGACAGGGGTATGGCTACACCTTC. This gives the protein CASSELGQGYGYTF.

There are a few counts of this clonotype. This clone may be a read error of a much larger clone one base away. The V and J genes are TRBV6-2 or TRBV6-3 and TRBJ2-3; 9 bases line up with TRBD2. The CDR3 is made up of 15 amino acids. The germline gives CDR1 MNHEY, CDR2 SVGEGT. J was trimmed by 0 bases and V by 10 bases; bases with no gene match: 8. CDR3: CATLSGSLSTDTQYF. The CDR3 nucleotides are TGTGCCACCCTTAGCGGGAGCCTGAGCACAGATACGCAGTATTTT.

This clonotype was counted ten times or more. The V and J genes are TRBV6-5 and TRBJ1-1; 9 positions agree with TRBD1. The germline gives CDR1 MNHEY, CDR2 SVGAGI. This CDR3 has 14 amino acids. V dropped 4 bases and J dropped 5; count of bases not matched to a gene: 5. CDR3 residues: CASSWDRERTEAFF. In DNA form, the CDR3 reads TGTGCCAGCAGTTGGGACAGGGAGAGGACTGAAGCTTTCTTT.

In this sample, this clonotype turned up many times. This chain links TRBV6-1 with TRBJ1-5, with D maybe TRBD1 (5 bases). Between the trimmed V and J ends, which lost 6 bases and 8 bases, there was a span of 11 bases. The length of the CDR3 is 12 residues. Germline loops: CDR1 MNHNS, CDR2 SASEGT. The CDR3 here is CASSPDSKPQHF. As DNA, the CDR3 is TGTGCCAGCAGCCCAGACAGCAAGCCCCAGCATTTT.

Ten or more counts support this clonotype. The genes are TRBV9 and TRBJ1-6, with D possibly TRBD1 on 6 matching bases. Looked up from germline, CDR1 is SGDLS and CDR2 is YYNGEE. The V and J ends lost 0 bases and 7 bases respectively, with 11 bases between them. The CDR3 runs to 15 residues. CDR3 sequence (DNA): TGTGCCAGCAGCGTAGGGGACACAGGGAATTCACCCCTCCACTTT. Its translation: CASSVGDTGNSPLHF. The full variable domain, with the rest looked up from reference TRBV9 and TRBJ1-6, is DSGVTQTPKHLITATGQRVTLRCSPRSGDLSVYWYQQSLDQGLQFLIQYYNGEERAKGNILERFSAQQFPDLHSELNLSSLELGDSALYFCASSVGDTGNSPLHFGNGTRLTVT.

As for this clonotype: One junction end does not reproduce the germline sequence, and a read error may be involved. J is TRBJ1-1 and V is TRBV24-1; D call uncertain. The CDR3 totals 15 residues. CDR1 and CDR2 from the germline V gene are KGHDR and SFDVKD. This chain's CDR3 is CATSDPRAGDTESFF. CDR3 nucleotide sequence: TGTGCCACCAGTGATCCACGGGCCGGCGACACTGAATCTTTCTTT.

This clonotype was seen repeatedly, ten times or more. The J gene is TRBJ2-5, the V gene TRBV7-2; TRBD1 might be the D (8 bases). This CDR3 region has 15 residues. Germline V CDR1 and CDR2: SGHTA, FQGNSA. Trimming shortened V by 5 bases and J by 4 bases, and 17 bases separated the two germline ends. CDR3 loop: CASSLNTGGGETQYF. CDR3 nucleotides: TGTGCCAGCAGCCTCAATACAGGGGGGGGAGAGACCCAGTACTTC.